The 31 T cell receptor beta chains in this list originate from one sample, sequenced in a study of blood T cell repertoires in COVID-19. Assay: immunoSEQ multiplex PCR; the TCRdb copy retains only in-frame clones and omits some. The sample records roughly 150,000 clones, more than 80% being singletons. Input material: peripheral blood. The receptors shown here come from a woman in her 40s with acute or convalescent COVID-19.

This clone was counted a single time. The CDR3 spells CASSSPGRVAKNIQYF. The DNA for the CDR3 is TGTGCCAGCAGTTCGCCGGGCAGGGTAGCCAAAAACATTCAGTACTTC. V usage is TRBV6-2 or TRBV6-3 and J usage is TRBJ2-4; D perhaps matches TRBD1 (5 bases). The length of the CDR3 is 16 residues. Germline loops: CDR1 MNHEY, CDR2 SVGEGT. With 4 bases removed from V and 0 bases from J, the gap between germline ends came to 13 bases.

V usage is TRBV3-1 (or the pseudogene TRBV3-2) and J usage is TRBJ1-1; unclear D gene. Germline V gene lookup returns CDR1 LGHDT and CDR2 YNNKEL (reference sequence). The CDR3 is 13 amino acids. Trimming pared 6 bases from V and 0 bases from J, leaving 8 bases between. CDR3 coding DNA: TGTGCCAGCAGGCGGGCCTTGAACACTGAAGCTTTCTTT. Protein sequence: CASRRALNTEAFF.

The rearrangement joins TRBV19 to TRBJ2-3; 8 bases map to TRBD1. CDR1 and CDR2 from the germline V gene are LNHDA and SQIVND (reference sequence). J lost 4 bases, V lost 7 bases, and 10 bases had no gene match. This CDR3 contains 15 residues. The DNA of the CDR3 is TGTGCCAGTATGGCGGACAGGGCATACCCAGATACGCAGTATTTT. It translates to CASMADRAYPDTQYF.

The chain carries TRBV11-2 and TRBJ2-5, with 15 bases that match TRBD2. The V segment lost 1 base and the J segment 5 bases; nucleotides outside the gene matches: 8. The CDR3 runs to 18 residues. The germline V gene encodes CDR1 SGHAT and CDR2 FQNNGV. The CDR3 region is CASSLVGLAGGSVETQYF. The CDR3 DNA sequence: TGTGCCAGCAGCTTAGTCGGACTAGCGGGAGGGTCGGTGGAGACCCAGTACTTC. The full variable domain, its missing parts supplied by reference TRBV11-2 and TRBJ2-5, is EAGVAQSPRYKIIEKRQSVAFWCNPISGHATLYWYQQILGQGPKLLIQFQNNGVVDDSQLPKDRFSAERLKGVDSTLKIQPAKLEDSAVYLCASSLVGLAGGSVETQYFGPGTRLLVL.

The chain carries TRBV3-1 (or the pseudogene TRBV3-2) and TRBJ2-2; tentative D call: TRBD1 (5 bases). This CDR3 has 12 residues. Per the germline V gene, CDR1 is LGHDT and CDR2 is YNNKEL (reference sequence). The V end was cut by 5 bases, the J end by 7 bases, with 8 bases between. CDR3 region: CASSRGYGELFF. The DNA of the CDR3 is TGTGCCAGCAGCAGGGGTTACGGGGAGCTGTTTTTT.

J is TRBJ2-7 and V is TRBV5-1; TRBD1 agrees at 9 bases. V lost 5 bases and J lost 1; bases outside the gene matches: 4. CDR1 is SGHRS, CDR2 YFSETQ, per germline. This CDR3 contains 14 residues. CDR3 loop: CASRTGQGSYEQYF. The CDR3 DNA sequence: TGCGCCAGCAGGACGGGACAGGGATCCTACGAGCAGTACTTC.

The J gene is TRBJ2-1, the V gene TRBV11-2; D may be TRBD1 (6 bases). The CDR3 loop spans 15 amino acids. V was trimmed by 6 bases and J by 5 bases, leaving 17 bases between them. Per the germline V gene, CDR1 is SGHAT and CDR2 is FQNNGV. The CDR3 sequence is CASRLIGGFDNEQFF. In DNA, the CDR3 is TGTGCCAGCAGACTTATTGGGGGCTTCGACAATGAGCAGTTCTTC.

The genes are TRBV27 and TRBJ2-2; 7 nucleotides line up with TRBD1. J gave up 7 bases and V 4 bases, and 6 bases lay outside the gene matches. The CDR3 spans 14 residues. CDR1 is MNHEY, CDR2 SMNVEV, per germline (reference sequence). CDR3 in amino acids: CASSSTTGVGELFF. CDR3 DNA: TGTGCCAGCAGTTCTACTACAGGGGTCGGGGAGCTGTTTTTT.

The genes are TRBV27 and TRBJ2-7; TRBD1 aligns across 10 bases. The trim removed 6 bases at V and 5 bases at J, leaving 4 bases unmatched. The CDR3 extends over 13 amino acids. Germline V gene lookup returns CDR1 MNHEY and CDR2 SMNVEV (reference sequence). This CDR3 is CASRPTGGDEQYF. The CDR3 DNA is TGTGCCAGCAGACCGACAGGGGGCGACGAGCAGTACTTC.

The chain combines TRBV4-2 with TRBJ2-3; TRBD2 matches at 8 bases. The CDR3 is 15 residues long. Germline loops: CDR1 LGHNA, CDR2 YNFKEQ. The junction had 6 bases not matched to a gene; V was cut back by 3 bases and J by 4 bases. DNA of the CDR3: TGTGCCAGCAGCCAGGGAGCGGGAGCTCCAGATACGCAGTATTTT. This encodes CASSQGAGAPDTQYF.

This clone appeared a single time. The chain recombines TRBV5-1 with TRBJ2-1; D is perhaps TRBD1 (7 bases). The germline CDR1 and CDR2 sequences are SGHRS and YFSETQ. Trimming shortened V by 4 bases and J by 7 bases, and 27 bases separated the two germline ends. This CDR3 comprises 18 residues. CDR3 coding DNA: TGCGCCAGCAGCGACGTCAACAGGGGCGCGGGGTTGTGGAATGAGCAGTTCTTC. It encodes CASSDVNRGAGLWNEQFF.

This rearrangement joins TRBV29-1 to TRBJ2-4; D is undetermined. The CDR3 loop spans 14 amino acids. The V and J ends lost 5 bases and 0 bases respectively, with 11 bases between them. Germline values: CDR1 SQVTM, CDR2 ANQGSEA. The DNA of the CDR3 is TGCAGCGTTTTTGGGCAACTAGCCAAAAACATTCAGTACTTC. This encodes CSVFGQLAKNIQYF.

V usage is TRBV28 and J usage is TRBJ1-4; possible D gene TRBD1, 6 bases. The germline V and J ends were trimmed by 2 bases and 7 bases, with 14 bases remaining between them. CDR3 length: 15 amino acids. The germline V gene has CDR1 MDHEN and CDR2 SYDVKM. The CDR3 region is CASSLETGLGEKLFF. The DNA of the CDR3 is TGTGCCAGCAGTTTAGAAACAGGGTTGGGTGAAAAACTGTTTTTT.

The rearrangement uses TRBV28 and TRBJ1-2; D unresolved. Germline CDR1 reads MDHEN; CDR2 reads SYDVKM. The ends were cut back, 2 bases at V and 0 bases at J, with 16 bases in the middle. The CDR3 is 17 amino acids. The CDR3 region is CASSLQNRRVTNYGYTF. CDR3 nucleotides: TGTGCCAGCAGTTTACAGAACCGGCGGGTAACTAACTATGGCTACACCTTC.

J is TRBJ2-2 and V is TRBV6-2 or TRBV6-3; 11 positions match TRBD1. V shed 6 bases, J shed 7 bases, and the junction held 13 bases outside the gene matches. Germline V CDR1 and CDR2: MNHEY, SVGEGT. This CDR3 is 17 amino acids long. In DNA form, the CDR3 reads TGTGCCAGCAGCACCCCGGGACAGGGGGTAGGGTTCGGGGAGCTGTTTTTT. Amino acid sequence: CASSTPGQGVGFGELFF.

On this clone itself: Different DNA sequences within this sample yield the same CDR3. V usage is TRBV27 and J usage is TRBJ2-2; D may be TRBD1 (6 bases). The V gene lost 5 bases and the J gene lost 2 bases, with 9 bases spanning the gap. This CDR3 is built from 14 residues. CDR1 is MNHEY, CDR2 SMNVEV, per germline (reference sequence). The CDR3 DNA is TGTGCCAGCAGTCCCGGGACAAACACCGGGGAGCTGTTTTTT. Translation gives CASSPGTNTGELFF.

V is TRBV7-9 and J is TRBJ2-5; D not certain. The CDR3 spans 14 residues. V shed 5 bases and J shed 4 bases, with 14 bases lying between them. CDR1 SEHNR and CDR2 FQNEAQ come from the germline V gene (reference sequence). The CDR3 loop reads CASSLRSALETQYF. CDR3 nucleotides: TGTGCCAGCAGCCTTCGGAGTGCCCTAGAGACCCAGTACTTC.

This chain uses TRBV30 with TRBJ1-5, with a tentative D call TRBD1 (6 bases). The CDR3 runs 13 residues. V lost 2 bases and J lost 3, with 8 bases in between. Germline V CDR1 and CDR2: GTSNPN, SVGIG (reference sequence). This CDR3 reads CAWSQGTNQPQHF. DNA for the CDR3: TGTGCCTGGAGTCAGGGGACCAATCAGCCCCAGCATTTT.

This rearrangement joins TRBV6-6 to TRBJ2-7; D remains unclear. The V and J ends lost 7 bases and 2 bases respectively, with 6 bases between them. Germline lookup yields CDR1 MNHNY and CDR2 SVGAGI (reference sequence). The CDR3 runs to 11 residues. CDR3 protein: CASTQAYEQYF. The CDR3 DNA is TGTGCCAGCACCCAGGCCTACGAGCAGTACTTC.

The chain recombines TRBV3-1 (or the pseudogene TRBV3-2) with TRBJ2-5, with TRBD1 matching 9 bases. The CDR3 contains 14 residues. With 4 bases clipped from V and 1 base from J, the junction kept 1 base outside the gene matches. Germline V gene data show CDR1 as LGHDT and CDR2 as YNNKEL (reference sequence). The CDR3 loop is CASSPTGGQETQYF. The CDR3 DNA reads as TGTGCCAGCAGCCCGACAGGGGGCCAAGAGACCCAGTACTTC.

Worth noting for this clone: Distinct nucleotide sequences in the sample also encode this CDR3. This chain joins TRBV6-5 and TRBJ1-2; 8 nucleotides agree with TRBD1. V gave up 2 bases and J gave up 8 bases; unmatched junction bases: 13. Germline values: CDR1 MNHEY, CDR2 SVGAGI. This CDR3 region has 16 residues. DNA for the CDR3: TGTGCCAGCAGTTACCAAGACGGACAGGGCTGGTTAGGCTACACCTTC. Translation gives CASSYQDGQGWLGYTF.

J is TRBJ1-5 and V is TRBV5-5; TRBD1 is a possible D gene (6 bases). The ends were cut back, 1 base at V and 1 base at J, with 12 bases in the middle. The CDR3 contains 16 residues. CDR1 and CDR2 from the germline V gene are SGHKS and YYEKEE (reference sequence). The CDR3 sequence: CASSLTGLGSNQPQHF. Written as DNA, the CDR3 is TGTGCCAGCAGCTTGACAGGGCTAGGAAGCAATCAGCCCCAGCATTTT.

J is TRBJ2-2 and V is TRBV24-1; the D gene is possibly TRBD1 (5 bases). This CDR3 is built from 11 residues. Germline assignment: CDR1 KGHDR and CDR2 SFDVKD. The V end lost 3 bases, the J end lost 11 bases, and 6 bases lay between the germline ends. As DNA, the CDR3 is TGTGCCACCAGTGATCAGGGCGAGCTGTTTTTT. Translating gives CATSDQGELFF.

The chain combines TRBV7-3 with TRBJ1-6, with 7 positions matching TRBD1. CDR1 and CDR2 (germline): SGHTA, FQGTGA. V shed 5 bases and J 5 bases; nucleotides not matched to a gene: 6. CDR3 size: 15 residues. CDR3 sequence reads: CASSSRDRDNSPLHF. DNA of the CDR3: TGTGCCAGCAGCAGCCGGGACAGAGATAATTCACCCCTCCACTTT.

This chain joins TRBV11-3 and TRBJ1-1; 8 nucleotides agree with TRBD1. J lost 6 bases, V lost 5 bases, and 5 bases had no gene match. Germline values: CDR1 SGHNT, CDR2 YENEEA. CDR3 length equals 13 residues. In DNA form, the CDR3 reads TGTGCCAGCAGCCCCCAGGGGGCGGCTGAAGCTTTCTTT. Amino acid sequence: CASSPQGAAEAFF.

The CDR3 coding sequence is TGTGCCATCAGTGTTTACAGGGGCCCGAGCTCCTACGAGCAGTACTTC. Its protein product is CAISVYRGPSSYEQYF. The V gene is TRBV10-3, the J gene TRBJ2-7; 7 bases align to TRBD1. The ends lost 4 bases at V and 0 bases at J; junction bases unmatched: 9. This CDR3 region has 16 residues. Germline V gene sequence: CDR1 ENHRY, CDR2 SYGVKD.

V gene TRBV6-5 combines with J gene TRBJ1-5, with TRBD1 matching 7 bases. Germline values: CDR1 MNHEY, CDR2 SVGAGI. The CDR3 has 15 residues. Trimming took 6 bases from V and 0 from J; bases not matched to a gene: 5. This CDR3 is CASSRDSYSNQPQHF. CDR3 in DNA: TGTGCCAGCAGCCGGGACAGTTATAGCAATCAGCCCCAGCATTTT.

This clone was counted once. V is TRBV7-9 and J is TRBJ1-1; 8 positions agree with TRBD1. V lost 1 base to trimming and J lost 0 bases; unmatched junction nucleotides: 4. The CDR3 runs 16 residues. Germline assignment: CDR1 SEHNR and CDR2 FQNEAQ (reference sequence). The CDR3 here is CASSLGPGGMNTEAFF. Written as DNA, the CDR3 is TGTGCCAGCAGCTTAGGTCCAGGGGGCATGAACACTGAAGCTTTCTTT.

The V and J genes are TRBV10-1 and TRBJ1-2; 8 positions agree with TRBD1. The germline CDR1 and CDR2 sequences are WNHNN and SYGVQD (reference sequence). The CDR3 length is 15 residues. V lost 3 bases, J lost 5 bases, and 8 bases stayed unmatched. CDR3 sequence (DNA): TGCGCCAGCAGTGAAGGGGAGACAGGGGCATATGGCTACACCTTC. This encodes CASSEGETGAYGYTF.

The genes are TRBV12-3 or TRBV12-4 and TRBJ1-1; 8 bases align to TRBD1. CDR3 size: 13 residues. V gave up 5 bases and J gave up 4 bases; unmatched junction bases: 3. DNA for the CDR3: TGTGCCAGCAGTAGGACAGGGCCCACTGAAGCTTTCTTT. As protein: CASSRTGPTEAFF.

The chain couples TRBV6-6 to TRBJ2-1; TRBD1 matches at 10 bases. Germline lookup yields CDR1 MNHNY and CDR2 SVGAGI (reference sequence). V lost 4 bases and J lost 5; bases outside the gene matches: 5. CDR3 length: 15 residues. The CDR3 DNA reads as TGTGCCAGCAGTTCCCGCGGACAGGGGGACAATGAGCAGTTCTTC. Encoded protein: CASSSRGQGDNEQFF.